This T cell receptor (beta chain) derives from a study of regulatory T cells in long-lasting Graves disease. Study summary: Graves' cases, newly diagnosed, had used antithyroid drugs under 3 months.

Relying on iRepertoire HTBI primers and Arm-PCR of CDR3 regions, the team built TCR beta libraries. TCRdb reprocessed the multiplex PCR reads via MiXCR and lists one record per CDR3 protein. The table has more than 300,000 distinct CDR3 sequences, 12% seen once; the top ten hold under 20%. Time point reported: newly diagnosed GD, antithyroid drugs for less than 3 months. Generation of the TCR library employed RNA extracted from PBMCs. Trimming left V 0 bases short and J 3 bases short, with 18 bases between. Germline values: CDR1 MGHDK, CDR2 SYGVNS. The length of the CDR3 is 18 residues. The sample was also reused in another study, on T cells in Graves' hyperthyroidism and ophthalmopathy. That paper adds: Separation of ophthalmopathy from stable hyperthyroidism was achieved by a 13 V-J model.

The material was peripheral blood mononuclear cells (PBMCs), obtained at new diagnosis, from a patient treated with antithyroid drugs. The sequence derives from a woman in her late teens or twenties with Graves disease. The rearrangement uses TRBV25-1 and TRBJ2-1; D uncertain. In DNA, the CDR3 is TGTGCCAGCAGTGAATATTACGCACCGGTTCCTTTCTACAATGAGCAGTTCTTC. Residues: CASSEYYAPVPFYNEQFF.